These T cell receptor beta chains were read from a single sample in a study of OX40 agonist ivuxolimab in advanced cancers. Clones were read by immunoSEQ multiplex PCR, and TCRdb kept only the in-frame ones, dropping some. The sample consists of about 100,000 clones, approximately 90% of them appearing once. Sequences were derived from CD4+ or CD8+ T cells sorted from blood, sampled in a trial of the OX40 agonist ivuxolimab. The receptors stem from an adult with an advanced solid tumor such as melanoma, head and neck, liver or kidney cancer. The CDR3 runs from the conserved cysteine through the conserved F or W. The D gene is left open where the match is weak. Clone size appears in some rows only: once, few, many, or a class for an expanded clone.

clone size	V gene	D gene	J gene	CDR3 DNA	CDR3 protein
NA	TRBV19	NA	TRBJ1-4	TGTGCCAGCCAATCCACAGGTCCGTGGGGAGAAAAACTGTTTTTT	CASQSTGPWGEKLFF
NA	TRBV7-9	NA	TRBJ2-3	TGTGCCAGCGGCAGGGTGACAGATACGCAGTATTTT	CASGRVTDTQYF
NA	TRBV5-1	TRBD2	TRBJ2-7	TGCGCCAGCAGCTTGGGGCTAGCGGGAGGGTACTACGAGCAGTACTTC	CASSLGLAGGYYEQYF
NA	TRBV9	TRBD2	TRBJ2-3	TGTGCCAGCAAACGACTAGCGGAGTCCACAGATACGCAGTATTTT	CASKRLAESTDTQYF
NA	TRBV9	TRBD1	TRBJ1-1	TGTGCCAGCAGCGCCCACCGGGACAGGGCGAATGAAGCTTTCTTT	CASSAHRDRANEAFF
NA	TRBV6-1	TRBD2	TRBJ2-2	TGTGCCAGCAGTCAAGATCCGGGACTAGCGGGAAAAACCGGGGAGCTGTTTTTT	CASSQDPGLAGKTGELFF
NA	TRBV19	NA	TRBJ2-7	TGTGCCAGTAGTATAGACAAAAACTCCTACGAGCAGTACTTC	CASSIDKNSYEQYF
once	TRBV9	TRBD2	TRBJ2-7	TGTGCCAGCAGCGTAGGCGGACTAGCGGTTCGGGAGCAGTACTTC	CASSVGGLAVREQYF
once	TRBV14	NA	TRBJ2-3	TGTGCCAGCAGCCAAGACGGCTCTTTCACAGATACGCAGTATTTT	CASSQDGSFTDTQYF
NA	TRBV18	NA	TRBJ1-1	TGTGCCAGCTCACCTCAGGGGCATGAGAACACTGAAGCTTTCTTT	CASSPQGHENTEAFF
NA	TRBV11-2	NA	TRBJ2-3	TGTGCCAGCAGCTTAGGTTTCGGGGCCGATACACAGTATTTT	CASSLGFGADTQYF
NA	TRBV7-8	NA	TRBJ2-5	TGTGCCAGCAGCTCTCCACGGACCGACATCCGAGAGACCCAGTACTTC	CASSSPRTDIRETQYF
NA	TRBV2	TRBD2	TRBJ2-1	TGTGCCAGCAGTGTGGGGACTAGCGGGAGTAAGCAGTTCTTC	CASSVGTSGSKQFF
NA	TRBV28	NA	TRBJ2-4	TGTGCCAGCAGTTTCGTACAGGAGAGCAAAAACATTCAGTACTTC	CASSFVQESKNIQYF
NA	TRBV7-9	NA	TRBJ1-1	TGTGCCAGCACCATGGTACCGAACACTGAAGCTTTCTTT	CASTMVPNTEAFF
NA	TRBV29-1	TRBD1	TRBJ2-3	TGCAGCGTTGCAATGACAGGGGCCGGCACAGATACGCAGTATTTT	CSVAMTGAGTDTQYF
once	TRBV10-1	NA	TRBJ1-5	TGCGCCAGCAGACAGGGCCAGCCCCAGCATTTT	CASRQGQPQHF
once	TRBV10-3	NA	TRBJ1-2	TGTGCCATCAGTGAGGAGATAGTCTATGGCTACACCTTC	CAISEEIVYGYTF